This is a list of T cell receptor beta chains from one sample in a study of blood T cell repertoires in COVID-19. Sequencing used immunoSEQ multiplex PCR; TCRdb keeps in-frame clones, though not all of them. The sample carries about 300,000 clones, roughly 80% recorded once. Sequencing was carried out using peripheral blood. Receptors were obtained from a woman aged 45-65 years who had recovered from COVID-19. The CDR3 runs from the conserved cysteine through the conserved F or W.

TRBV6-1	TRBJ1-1	CASSEEAGSNTEAFF
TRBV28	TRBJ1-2	CASTNGVLANYGYTF
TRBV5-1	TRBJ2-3	CASSLSTPGSDTQYF
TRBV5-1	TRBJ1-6	CASSSQPGQGSDSPLHF
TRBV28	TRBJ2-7	CASIPGGRYEQYF
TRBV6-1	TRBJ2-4	CASSEFVGGAAKNIQYF
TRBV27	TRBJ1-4	CASSFYRGEGEKLFF
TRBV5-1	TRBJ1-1	CASSLGGGTEAFF
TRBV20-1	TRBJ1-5	CSASEAGASNQPQHF
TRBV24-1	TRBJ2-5	CATSDSPPRQETQYF
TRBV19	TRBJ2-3	CASSMGTSGTTQYF
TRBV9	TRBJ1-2	CASSVGTATTYGYTF
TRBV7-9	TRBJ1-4	CASRRENEKLFF
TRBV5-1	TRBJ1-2	CASSLGQPDRASGYTF
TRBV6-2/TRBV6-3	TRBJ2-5	CASSAQGSGATGETQYF
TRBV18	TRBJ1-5	CASSRDLTNQPQHF
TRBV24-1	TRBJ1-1	CATSDGDLMNTEAFF
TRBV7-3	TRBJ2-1	CASSFVGGTIDEQFF
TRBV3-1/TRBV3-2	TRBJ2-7	CASSLQGIYEQYF
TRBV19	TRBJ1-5	CASREDRTSNQPQHF
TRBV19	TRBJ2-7	CASTPPGRYEQYF
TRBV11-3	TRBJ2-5	CASSPGLGETQYF
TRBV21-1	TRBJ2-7	CASSKISPRGSYEQYF
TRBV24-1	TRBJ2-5	CATSDTQTGTGGDIGLETQYF
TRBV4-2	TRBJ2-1	CASSQEWVAQGAVNEQFF
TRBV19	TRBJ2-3	CASSTLTTDTQYF
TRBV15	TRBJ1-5	CATSRDQGAGNQPQHF
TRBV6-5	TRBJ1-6	CASRGGRGLSPLHF
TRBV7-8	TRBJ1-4	CASSSRGTGNEKLFF
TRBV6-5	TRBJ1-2	CASRGQGAFYGYTF
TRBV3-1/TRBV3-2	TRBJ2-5	CASSQGGPAYQETQYF
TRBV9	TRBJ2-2	CASTQGTAGGLMKSTGELFF
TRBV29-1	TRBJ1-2	CSVLDRNYGYTF
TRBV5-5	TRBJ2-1	CASSLRPSGEYNEQFF
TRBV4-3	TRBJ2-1	CASSQDWGQGYNEQFF
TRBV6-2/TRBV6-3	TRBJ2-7	CASSETGMYEQYF
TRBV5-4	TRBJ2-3	CASSLASGALTDTQYF
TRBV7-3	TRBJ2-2	CASSLRGGTSGQNTGELFF